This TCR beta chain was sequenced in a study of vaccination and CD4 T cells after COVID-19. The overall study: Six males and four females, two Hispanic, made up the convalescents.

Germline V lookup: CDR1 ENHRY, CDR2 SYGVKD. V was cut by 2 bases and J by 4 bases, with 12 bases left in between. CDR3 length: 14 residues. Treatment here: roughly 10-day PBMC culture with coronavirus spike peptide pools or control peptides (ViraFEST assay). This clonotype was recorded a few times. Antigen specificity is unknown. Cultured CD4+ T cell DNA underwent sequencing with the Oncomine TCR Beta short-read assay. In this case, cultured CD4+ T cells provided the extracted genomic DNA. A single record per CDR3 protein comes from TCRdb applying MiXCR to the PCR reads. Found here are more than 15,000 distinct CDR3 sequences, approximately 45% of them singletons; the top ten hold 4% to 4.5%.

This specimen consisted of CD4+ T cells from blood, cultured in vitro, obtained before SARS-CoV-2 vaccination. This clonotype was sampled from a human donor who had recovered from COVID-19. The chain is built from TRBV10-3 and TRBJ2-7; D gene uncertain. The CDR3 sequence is CAISEPNLAYEQYF. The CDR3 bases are TGTGCCATCAGTGAGCCGAATTTAGCATACGAGCAGTACTTC.